The clone carrying this TCR beta chain was counted between two and nine times. Antigen unknown. This entry is derived from a study of T cells in Graves' hyperthyroidism and ophthalmopathy. General study results and limits: The model forecast ophthalmopathy, anticipating it by a median around 6.5 months before onset.

In germline, CDR1 is DFQATT, CDR2 SNEGSKA (reference sequence). Trimming at V came to 1 base and at J to 0 bases, leaving 8 bases not matched to a gene. This CDR3 comprises 17 residues. TCR beta CDR3 regions were amplified from RNA transcripts. Researchers ran a first-round RT-PCR on the TCR CDR3 using the HTBI primer set. MiXCR was run by TCRdb on the multiplex PCR reads, yielding one entry per CDR3 protein. The sample shows a few hundred thousand distinct CDR3 sequences, around 14% of them seen only once. Every diagnosis used clinical symptoms, serum thyroxine and TRAb, thyroid ultrasound and orbital computed tomography.

The receptor was derived from a woman aged 18 to 35 with Graves' hyperthyroidism. The chain uses TRBV20-1 and TRBJ2-2, with TRBD2 matching 7 bases. The sequenced material came from blood. CDR3 nucleotides: TGCAGTGCTAGAGGTGGTGGGGGGGGGGCGAACACCGGGGAGCTGTTTTTT. This gives the protein CSARGGGGGANTGELFF.